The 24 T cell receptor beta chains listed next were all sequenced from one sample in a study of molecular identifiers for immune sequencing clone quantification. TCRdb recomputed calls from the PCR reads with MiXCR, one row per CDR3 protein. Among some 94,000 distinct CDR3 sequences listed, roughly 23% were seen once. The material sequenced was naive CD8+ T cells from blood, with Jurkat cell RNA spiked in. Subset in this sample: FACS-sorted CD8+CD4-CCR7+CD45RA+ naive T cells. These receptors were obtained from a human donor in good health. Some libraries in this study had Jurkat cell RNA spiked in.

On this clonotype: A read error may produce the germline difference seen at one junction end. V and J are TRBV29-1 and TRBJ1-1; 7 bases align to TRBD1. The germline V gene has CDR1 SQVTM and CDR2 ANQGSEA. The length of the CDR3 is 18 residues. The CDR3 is CSVEGTEGLWGMNTEAFF. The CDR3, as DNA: TGCAGCGTCGAAGGGACAGAGGGCCTCTGGGGCATGAACACTGAAGCTTTCTTT. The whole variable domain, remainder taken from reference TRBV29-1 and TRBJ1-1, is SAVISQKPSRDICQRGTSLTIQCQVDSQVTMMFWYRQQPGQSLTLIATANQGSEATYESGFVIDKFPISRPNLTFSTLTVSNMSPEDSSIYLCSVEGTEGLWGMNTEAFFGQGTRLTVV.

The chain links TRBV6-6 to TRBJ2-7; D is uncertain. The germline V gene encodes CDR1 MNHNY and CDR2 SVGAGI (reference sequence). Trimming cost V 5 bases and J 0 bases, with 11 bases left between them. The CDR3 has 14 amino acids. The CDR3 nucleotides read TGTGCCAGCAGTATCAGCGCCAGCTCCTACGAGCAGTACTTC. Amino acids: CASSISASSYEQYF.

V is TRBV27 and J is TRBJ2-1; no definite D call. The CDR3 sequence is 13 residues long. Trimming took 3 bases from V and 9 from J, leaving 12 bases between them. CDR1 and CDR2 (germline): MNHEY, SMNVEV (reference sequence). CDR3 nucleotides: TGTGCCAGCAGTTTTGTTAGCATTGGTGAGCAGTTCTTC. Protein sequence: CASSFVSIGEQFF.

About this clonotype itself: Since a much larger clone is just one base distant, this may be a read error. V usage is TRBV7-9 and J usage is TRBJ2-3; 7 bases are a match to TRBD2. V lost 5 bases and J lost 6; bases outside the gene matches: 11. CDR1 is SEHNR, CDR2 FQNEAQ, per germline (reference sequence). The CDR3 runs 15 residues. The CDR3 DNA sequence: TGTGCCAGCAGCAGCGGGACTCAGCCGACTGATACGCAGTATTTT. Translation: CASSSGTQPTDTQYF.

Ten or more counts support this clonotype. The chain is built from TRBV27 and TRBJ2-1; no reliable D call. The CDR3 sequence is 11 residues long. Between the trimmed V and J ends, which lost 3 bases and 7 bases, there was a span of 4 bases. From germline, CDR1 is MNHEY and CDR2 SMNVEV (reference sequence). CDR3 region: CASSLWNEQFF. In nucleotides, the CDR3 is TGTGCCAGCAGTTTGTGGAATGAGCAGTTCTTC.

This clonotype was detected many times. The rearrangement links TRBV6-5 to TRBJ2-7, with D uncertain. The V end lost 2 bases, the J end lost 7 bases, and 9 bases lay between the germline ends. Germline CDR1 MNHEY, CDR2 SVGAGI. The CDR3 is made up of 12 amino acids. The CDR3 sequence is CASSYLGGEQYF. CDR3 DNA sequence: TGTGCCAGCAGTTACCTAGGTGGGGAGCAGTACTTC.

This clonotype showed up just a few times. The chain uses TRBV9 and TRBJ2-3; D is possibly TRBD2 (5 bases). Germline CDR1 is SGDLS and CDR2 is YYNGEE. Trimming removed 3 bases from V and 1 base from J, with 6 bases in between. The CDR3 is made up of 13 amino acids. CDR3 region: CASSGGRTDTQYF. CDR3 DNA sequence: TGTGCCAGCAGCGGCGGGCGCACAGATACGCAGTATTTT.

CDR3 in DNA: TGCGCCAGCAGCTTGGTTTTTAGCGGGATTAGTGAGCAGTTCTTC. The encoded protein is CASSLVFSGISEQFF. The rearrangement links TRBV5-1 to TRBJ2-1, with 8 bases that match TRBD2. The junction had 8 bases not matched to a gene; V was cut back by 0 bases and J by 9 bases. The CDR3 has 15 amino acids. Germline assignment: CDR1 SGHRS and CDR2 YFSETQ.

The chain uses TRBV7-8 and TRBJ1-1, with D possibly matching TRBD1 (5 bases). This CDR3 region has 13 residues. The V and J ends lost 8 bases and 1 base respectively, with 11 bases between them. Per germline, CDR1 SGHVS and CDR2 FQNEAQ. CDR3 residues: CASGDSPNTEAFF. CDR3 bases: TGTGCCAGCGGAGACAGCCCGAACACTGAAGCTTTCTTT.

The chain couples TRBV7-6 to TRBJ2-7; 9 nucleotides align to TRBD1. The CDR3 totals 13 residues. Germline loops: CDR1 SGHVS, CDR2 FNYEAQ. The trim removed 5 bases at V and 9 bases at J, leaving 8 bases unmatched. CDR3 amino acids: CASSAGTGMLQYF. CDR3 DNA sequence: TGTGCCAGCAGCGCGGGGACAGGGATGTTGCAGTACTTC.

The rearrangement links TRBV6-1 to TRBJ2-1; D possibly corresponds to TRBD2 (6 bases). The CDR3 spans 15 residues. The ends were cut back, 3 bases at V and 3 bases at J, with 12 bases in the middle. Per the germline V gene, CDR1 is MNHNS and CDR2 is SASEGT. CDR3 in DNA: TGTGCCAGCAGTGATCTAGCGATGGTCTACAATGAGCAGTTCTTC. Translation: CASSDLAMVYNEQFF.

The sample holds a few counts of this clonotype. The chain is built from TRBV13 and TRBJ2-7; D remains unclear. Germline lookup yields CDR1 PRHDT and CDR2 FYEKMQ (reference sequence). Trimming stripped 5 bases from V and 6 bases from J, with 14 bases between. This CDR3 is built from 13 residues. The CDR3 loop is CASSHEDPGEQYF. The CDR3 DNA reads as TGTGCCAGCAGCCACGAGGATCCGGGCGAGCAGTACTTC.

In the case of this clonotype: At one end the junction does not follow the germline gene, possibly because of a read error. The CDR3 reads CASSPTSGADYGYIF. The DNA for the CDR3 is TGTGCCAGCAGCCCAACGTCGGGAGCTGACTATGGCTACATCTTC. The chain recombines TRBV7-2 with TRBJ1-2; unclear D gene. The CDR3 extends over 15 amino acids. Germline CDR1 and CDR2: SGHTA and FQGNSA.

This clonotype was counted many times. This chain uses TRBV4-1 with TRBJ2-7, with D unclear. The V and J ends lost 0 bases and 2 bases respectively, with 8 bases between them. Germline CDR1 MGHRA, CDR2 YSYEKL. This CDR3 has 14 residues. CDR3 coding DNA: TGCGCCAGCAGCCAAGATCCGGATCCCTACGAGCAGTACTTC. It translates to CASSQDPDPYEQYF.

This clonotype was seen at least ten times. The CDR3 DNA follows: TGTGCCACCCGGGACGGTAACACTGAAGCTTTCTTT. The encoded protein is CATRDGNTEAFF. The V gene is TRBV12-3 or TRBV12-4, the J gene TRBJ1-1; TRBD1 is a possible D gene (5 bases). Trimming cost V 10 bases and J 2 bases, with 11 bases left between them. This CDR3 region has 12 residues.

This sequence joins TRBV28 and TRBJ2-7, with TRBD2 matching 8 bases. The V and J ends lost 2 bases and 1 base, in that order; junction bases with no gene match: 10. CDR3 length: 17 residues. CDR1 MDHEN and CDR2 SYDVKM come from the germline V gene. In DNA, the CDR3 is TGTGCCAGCAGTTTAATCCCTCGCGGGAGGTATTCCTACGAGCAGTACTTC. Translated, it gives CASSLIPRGRYSYEQYF. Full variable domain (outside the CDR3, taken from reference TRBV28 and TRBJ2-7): DVKVTQSSRYLVKRTGEKVFLECVQDMDHENMFWYRQDPGLGLRLIYFSYDVKMKEKGDIPEGYSVSREKKERFSLILESASTNQTSMYLCASSLIPRGRYSYEQYFGPGTRLTVT.

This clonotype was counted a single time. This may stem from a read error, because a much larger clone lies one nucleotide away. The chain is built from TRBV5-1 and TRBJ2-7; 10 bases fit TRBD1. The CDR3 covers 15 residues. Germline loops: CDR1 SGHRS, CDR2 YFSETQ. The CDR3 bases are TGCGCCAACAGCCCGTGGGACAGGGGCTCCTACGAGCAGTACTTC. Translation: CANSPWDRGSYEQYF. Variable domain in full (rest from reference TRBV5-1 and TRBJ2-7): KAGVTQTPRYLIKTRGQQVTLSCSPISGHRSVSWYQQTPGQGLQFLFEYFSETQRNKGNFPGRFSGRQFSNSRSEMNVSTLELGDSALYLCANSPWDRGSYEQYFGPGTRLTVT.

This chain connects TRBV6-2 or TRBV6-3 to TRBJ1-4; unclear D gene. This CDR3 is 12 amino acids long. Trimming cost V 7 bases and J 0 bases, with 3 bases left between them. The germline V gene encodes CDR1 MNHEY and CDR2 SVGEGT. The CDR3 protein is CASNATNEKLFF. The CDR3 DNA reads TGTGCCAGCAATGCAACTAATGAAAAACTGTTTTTT.

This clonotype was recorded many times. DNA for the CDR3: TGTGCCATCAGTGGGGGGACCTACGAGCAGTACTTC. It encodes CAISGGTYEQYF. This chain links TRBV10-3 with TRBJ2-7; either TRBD1 or TRBD2 may fit D (5 bases each). The CDR3 consists of 12 residues. Germline V CDR1 and CDR2: ENHRY, SYGVKD. The V end lost 4 bases, the J end lost 2 bases, and 6 bases lay between the germline ends.

The CDR3 nucleotides are TGCGCCAGCAGCCTCGGACTAGCGGGTGGAGAGACCCAGTACTTC. It is translated as CASSLGLAGGETQYF. The chain uses TRBV4-3 and TRBJ2-5; the match to TRBD2 covers 11 bases. Looked up from germline, CDR1 is LGHNA and CDR2 is YSLEER. This CDR3 is built from 15 residues. J lost 4 bases, V lost 4 bases, and 5 bases had no gene match.

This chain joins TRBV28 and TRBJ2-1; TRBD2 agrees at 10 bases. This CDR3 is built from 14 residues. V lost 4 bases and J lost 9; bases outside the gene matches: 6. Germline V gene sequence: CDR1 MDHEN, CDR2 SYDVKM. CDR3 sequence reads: CASSSSGRAVEQFF. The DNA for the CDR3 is TGTGCCAGCAGTTCGAGCGGGAGGGCCGTTGAGCAGTTCTTC.

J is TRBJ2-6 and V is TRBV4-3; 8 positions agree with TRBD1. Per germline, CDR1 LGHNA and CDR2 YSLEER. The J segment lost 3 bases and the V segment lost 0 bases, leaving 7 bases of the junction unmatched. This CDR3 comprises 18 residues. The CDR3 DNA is TGCGCCAGCAGCCAAGATAGCCGACAGGGGATTGGGGCCAACGTCCTGACTTTC. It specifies CASSQDSRQGIGANVLTF.

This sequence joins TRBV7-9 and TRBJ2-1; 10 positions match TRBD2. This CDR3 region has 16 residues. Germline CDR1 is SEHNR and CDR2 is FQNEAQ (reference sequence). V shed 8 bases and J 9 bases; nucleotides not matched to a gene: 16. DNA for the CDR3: TGTGCCAGCGGCGAGGCCGCTAGCGGGAGTGTAGTTGAGCAGTTCTTC. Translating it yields CASGEAASGSVVEQFF.

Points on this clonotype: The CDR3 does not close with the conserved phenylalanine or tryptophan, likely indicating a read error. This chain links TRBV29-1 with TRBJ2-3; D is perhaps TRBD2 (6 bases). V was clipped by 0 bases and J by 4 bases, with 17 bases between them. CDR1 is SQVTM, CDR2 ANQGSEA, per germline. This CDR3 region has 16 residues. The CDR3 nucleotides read TGCAGCGTTGAAGATCCGACGGGGGAAATGCCAGATACGCAGTATTTA. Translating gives CSVEDPTGEMPDTQYL.